What follows are 28 T cell receptor beta chains derived from one specimen sequenced in a study of Graves' ophthalmopathy and Graves' hyperthyroidism. Using RNA transcripts, the TCR beta CDR3 regions were amplified. HTBI primers primed a first-round RT-PCR, and a second-round multiplex PCR followed. MiXCR, run by TCRdb on the multiplex PCR reads, gives a single entry per CDR3 protein. The sample has around 600,000 distinct CDR3 sequences; about two fifths are singletons. Input material: peripheral blood. These receptors were taken from an adult man with Graves' ophthalmopathy.

This chain joins TRBV25-1 and TRBJ1-2; TRBD1 agrees at 7 bases. Germline assignment: CDR1 MGHDK and CDR2 SYGVNS. With 8 bases clipped from V and 4 bases from J, the junction kept 16 bases outside the gene matches. The CDR3 is 16 amino acids. The CDR3 DNA reads as TGTGCCAGCTCACCAAGGGGCCCGGGACAGCCCTATGGCTACACCTTC. It translates to CASSPRGPGQPYGYTF.

This clonotype has ten or more counts. Sequence at one end of the junction differs from germline and may be a read error. The chain has TRBV10-3 and TRBJ2-7; 9 positions match TRBD2. The CDR3 contains 16 residues. Germline loops: CDR1 ENHRY, CDR2 SYGVKD. CDR3 coding DNA: TGTGCCAGCAGTGAAGGGGGTAGCGGGAGACTCTACGAGCAGTACTTC. It yields the protein CASSEGGSGRLYEQYF.

CDR3 in amino acids: CASTSGGGPGEQYF. The CDR3 nucleotides are TGTGCCAGCACCTCAGGGGGGGGCCCGGGCGAGCAGTACTTC. This chain uses TRBV2 with TRBJ2-7; D is perhaps TRBD1 or TRBD2 (7 bases each). Germline V gene sequence: CDR1 SNHLY, CDR2 FYNNEI. The CDR3 runs to 14 residues. The ends were cut back, 7 bases at V and 6 bases at J, with 19 bases in the middle. Full variable domain (remainder filled in from reference TRBV2 and TRBJ2-7): EPEVTQTPSHQVTQMGQEVILRCVPISNHLYFYWYRQILGQKVEFLVSFYNNEISEKSEIFDDQFSVERPDGSNFTLKIRSTKLEDSAMYFCASTSGGGPGEQYFGPGTRLTVT.

V usage is TRBV19 and J usage is TRBJ1-2; 7 positions match TRBD1. The V segment lost 3 bases and the J segment 5 bases; nucleotides outside the gene matches: 6. The CDR3 totals 14 residues. The germline V gene encodes CDR1 LNHDA and CDR2 SQIVND (reference sequence). CDR3 bases: TGTGCCAGTAGTATTTGGGGACAGCATTATGGCTACACCTTC. It translates to CASSIWGQHYGYTF. The full variable domain, in which reference TRBV19 and TRBJ1-2 provide the parts outside the CDR3, is DGGITQSPKYLFRKEGQNVTLSCEQNLNHDAMYWYRQDPGQGLRLIYYSQIVNDFQKGDIAEGYSVSREKKESFPLTVTSAQKNPTAFYLCASSIWGQHYGYTFGSGTRLTVV.

This clonotype was recorded at least ten times. The rearrangement uses TRBV7-8 and TRBJ1-5, with D unresolved. This CDR3 contains 13 residues. V lost 5 bases to trimming and J lost 3 bases, with 8 bases between them. Germline V gene data show CDR1 as SGHVS and CDR2 as FQNEAQ. This chain's CDR3 is CASSADHNQPQHF. CDR3 bases: TGTGCCAGCAGCGCGGACCACAATCAGCCCCAGCATTTT. Together with reference TRBV7-8 and TRBJ1-5, the CDR3 gives the full variable domain: GAGVSQSPRYKVAKRGQDVALRCDPISGHVSLFWYQQALGQGPEFLTYFQNEAQLDKSGLPSDRFFAERPEGSVSTLKIQRTQQEDSAVYLCASSADHNQPQHFGDGTRLSIL.

This clonotype was counted many times. The V and J genes are TRBV9 and TRBJ1-6, with 8 bases matching TRBD1. The germline CDR1 and CDR2 sequences are SGDLS and YYNGEE. V lost 5 bases and J lost 10; bases outside the gene matches: 14. The CDR3 consists of 16 residues. DNA for the CDR3: TGTGCCAGCAGTACAGGGGGAAGGGCCGGTCGCTCACCCCTCCACTTT. This gives the protein CASSTGGRAGRSPLHF.

With regard to this clonotype: Given the absence of the conserved phenylalanine or tryptophan at the CDR3 end, a read error is likely. This chain connects TRBV12-3 or TRBV12-4 to TRBJ2-5; D possibly uses TRBD1 or TRBD2 (5 bases each). The CDR3 totals 13 residues. The V end was cut by 6 bases, the J end by 4 bases, with 12 bases between. CDR3 sequence: CASRGTYLETQYC. The CDR3 coding sequence is TGTGCCAGCAGGGGGACCTACCTAGAGACCCAGTACTGC.

The chain links TRBV7-8 to TRBJ2-2, with D perhaps matching TRBD2 (5 bases). From germline, CDR1 is SGHVS and CDR2 FQNEAQ. V lost 0 bases to trimming and J lost 7 bases, with 15 bases between them. The CDR3 spans 16 residues. The CDR3, as DNA: TGTGCCAGCAGCTTAGCAGCGGCAAGTTCGGGCGGGGAGCTGTTTTTT. Translating gives CASSLAAASSGGELFF.

V is TRBV5-1 and J is TRBJ1-2; possible D gene TRBD1, 5 bases. The CDR3 sequence is 14 residues long. V lost 0 bases to trimming and J lost 0 bases, with 6 bases between them. CDR1 is SGHRS and CDR2 is YFSETQ in the germline V gene. This CDR3 is CASSLVTANYGYTF. The CDR3 DNA sequence: TGCGCCAGCAGCTTGGTGACAGCTAACTATGGCTACACCTTC.

This clonotype was seen only once. The conserved phenylalanine or tryptophan normally closing the CDR3 is absent here, so this likely arose from a read error. The gene calls are TRBV6-6 and TRBJ1-1, with 7 bases that match TRBD1. Trimming at V came to 6 bases and at J to 6 bases, leaving 4 bases not matched to a gene. This CDR3 has 12 amino acids. CDR1 and CDR2 (germline): MNHNY, SVGAGI (reference sequence). The CDR3 loop reads CASSQQGSEAFS. CDR3 nucleotides: TGTGCCAGCAGCCAACAGGGGTCTGAAGCTTTCTCT.

This clonotype was observed many times. The rearrangement joins TRBV5-6 to TRBJ2-5; TRBD1 matches at 9 bases. The CDR3 is 14 residues long. J gave up 7 bases and V 0 bases, and 4 bases lay outside the gene matches. The germline CDR1 and CDR2 sequences are SGHDT and YYEEEE. This CDR3 reads CASSLGQGGVTQYF. CDR3 bases: TGTGCCAGCAGCTTGGGACAGGGGGGGGTGACCCAGTACTTC.

In this sample, this clonotype turned up many times. J is TRBJ2-5 and V is TRBV6-6, with a tentative D call TRBD2 (5 bases). Trimming pared 8 bases from V and 9 bases from J, leaving 16 bases between. The CDR3 is 12 amino acids. From germline, CDR1 is MNHNY and CDR2 SVGAGI (reference sequence). The CDR3 bases are TGTGCCAGCCTACAAGGACGGGGAGCCCAGTACTTC. Translation: CASLQGRGAQYF.

There are a few counts of this clonotype. A junction boundary mismatches the germline segment, possibly from a read error. The rearrangement uses TRBV5-1 and TRBJ2-5; D is unresolved. CDR3 size: 15 residues. Per germline, CDR1 SGHRS and CDR2 YFSETQ. The CDR3, as DNA: TGTGCCAGCAGCTCCTGGGTGTTAGATCAAGAGACCCAGTACTTC. Protein: CASSSWVLDQETQYF.

Many counts were recorded for this clonotype. The rearrangement uses TRBV2 and TRBJ1-3; the D gene is possibly TRBD1 (6 bases). This CDR3 has 14 amino acids. The V and J ends lost 8 bases and 4 bases respectively, with 15 bases between them. Germline V gene data show CDR1 as SNHLY and CDR2 as FYNNEI. This chain's CDR3 is CASGLVGAGNTIYF. Written as DNA, the CDR3 is TGTGCCAGCGGCCTGGTGGGGGCCGGAAACACCATATATTTT.

In its sample, this clonotype was seen many times. V and J are TRBV20-1 and TRBJ1-1; 8 nucleotides align to TRBD1. Germline loops: CDR1 DFQATT, CDR2 SNEGSKA (reference sequence). The CDR3 runs to 14 residues. The ends lost 2 bases at V and 5 bases at J; junction bases unmatched: 7. CDR3 in DNA: TGCAGTGCTAGACTGACAGGGGAGGAAACTGAAGCTTTCTTT. This translates into CSARLTGEETEAFF.

The CDR3 DNA sequence: TGTGCCAGCAGCTTTAGAGACAGGGAATTTAGTGAAGCTTTCTTT. Protein: CASSFRDREFSEAFF. The chain combines TRBV5-6 with TRBJ1-1, with 7 bases matching TRBD1. This CDR3 contains 15 residues. J gave up 7 bases and V 2 bases, and 11 bases lay outside the gene matches. The germline V gene encodes CDR1 SGHDT and CDR2 YYEEEE. The variable domain in full, completed from reference TRBV5-6 and TRBJ1-1, reads DAGVTQSPTHLIKTRGQQVTLRCSPKSGHDTVSWYQQALGQGPQFIFQYYEEEERQRGNFPDRFSGHQFPNYSSELNVNALLLGDSALYLCASSFRDREFSEAFFGQGTRLTVV.

This clonotype was detected only a few times. The chain links TRBV4-3 to TRBJ1-6; D is ambiguous. The CDR3 spans 14 residues. V lost 0 bases to trimming and J lost 9 bases, with 9 bases between them. Germline V gene sequence: CDR1 LGHNA, CDR2 YSLEER. This CDR3 reads CASSQDPFGSPLHF. For the CDR3, the DNA is TGCGCCAGCAGCCAAGATCCCTTTGGTTCACCCCTCCACTTT.

J is TRBJ1-1 and V is TRBV12-5; D might be TRBD1 (5 bases). Per the germline V gene, CDR1 is LGHNT and CDR2 is FRNRAP. This CDR3 is built from 11 residues. With 1 base removed from V and 8 bases from J, the gap between germline ends came to 5 bases. CDR3 DNA: TGTGCTAGTGGTTTGGACAGGGAAGCTTTCTTT. It encodes CASGLDREAFF.

V and J are TRBV14 and TRBJ2-2; TRBD2 agrees at 12 bases. CDR1 SGHDN and CDR2 FVKESK come from the germline V gene. This CDR3 has 20 amino acids. With V trimmed by 4 bases and J by 6 bases, 18 bases remained unmatched. CDR3 in amino acids: CASSPETSGRPLARSGELFF. For the CDR3, the DNA is TGTGCCAGCAGCCCGGAGACTAGCGGGAGACCTCTCGCTCGATCCGGGGAGCTGTTTTTT.

This clonotype was seen only a few times. The genes are TRBV7-2 and TRBJ1-5, with D possibly being TRBD1 (5 bases). Germline V gene lookup returns CDR1 SGHTA and CDR2 FQGNSA. Trimming took off 8 bases at V and 11 bases at J, with 25 bases between the two ends. This CDR3 contains 15 residues. CDR3 residues: CASSLTGTLNGAQHF. The CDR3 nucleotides are TGTGCCAGCTCATTGACCGGGACCCTTAATGGGGCCCAGCATTTT.

This clonotype was seen more than once but under ten times. V gene TRBV29-1 combines with J gene TRBJ1-2; D perhaps matches TRBD1 (6 bases). The length of the CDR3 is 13 residues. Trimming took 8 bases from V and 4 from J, leaving 17 bases between them. Germline lookup yields CDR1 SQVTM and CDR2 ANQGSEA. CDR3 coding DNA: TGCAGCTCACCACCGGGACAACCCTATGGCTACACCTTC. Its translation is CSSPPGQPYGYTF. The full variable domain, in which reference TRBV29-1 and TRBJ1-2 provide the parts outside the CDR3, is SAVISQKPSRDICQRGTSLTIQCQVDSQVTMMFWYRQQPGQSLTLIATANQGSEATYESGFVIDKFPISRPNLTFSTLTVSNMSPEDSSIYLCSSPPGQPYGYTFGSGTRLTVV.

This clonotype has more than one count but fewer than ten. The chain employs TRBV6-2 or TRBV6-3 and TRBJ2-7; maybe TRBD1 (6 bases). The CDR3 runs to 14 residues. Deletions cut 2 bases from V and 6 bases from J, with 14 bases between. Germline assignment: CDR1 MNHEY and CDR2 SVGEGT. In DNA, the CDR3 is TGTGCCAGCAGTTACGTCGGGACACGACGCGAGCAGTACTTC. Translation: CASSYVGTRREQYF.

This clonotype was found many times. The chain recombines TRBV9 with TRBJ1-2; tentatively, D is TRBD1 (6 bases). Germline V gene lookup returns CDR1 SGDLS and CDR2 YYNGEE. Trimming removed 2 bases from V and 4 bases from J, with 15 bases in between. This CDR3 comprises 15 residues. The CDR3 DNA reads as TGTGCCAGCAGCGTTTGGGGGGCTCGAGCCTATGGCTACACCTTC. Its protein product is CASSVWGARAYGYTF.

This clonotype was counted at least ten times. The chain carries TRBV7-9 and TRBJ1-2; D might be TRBD1 (5 bases). In germline, CDR1 is SEHNR, CDR2 FQNEAQ (reference sequence). Trimming cost V 5 bases and J 5 bases, with 15 bases left between them. The CDR3 is 14 amino acids. The chain's CDR3 is CASSPYLGGYGYTF. CDR3 nucleotides: TGTGCCAGCAGCCCATACCTGGGGGGATATGGCTACACCTTC.

The CDR3 DNA is TGCGCCAGCAGCCAAGATACCCTCAATCAGCCCCAGCATTTT. Translating gives CASSQDTLNQPQHF. The chain uses TRBV4-1 and TRBJ1-5, with D unresolved. V was pared by 0 bases and J by 3 bases, with 6 bases between. Germline CDR1 MGHRA, CDR2 YSYEKL. The CDR3 spans 14 residues.

This chain joins TRBV4-3 and TRBJ1-1, with D uncertain. This CDR3 has 14 residues. V dropped 4 bases and J dropped 4 bases, with 13 bases sitting between them. CDR1 and CDR2 (germline): LGHNA, YSLEER. CDR3 in amino acids: CASSPGRGLTEAFF. DNA for the CDR3: TGCGCCAGCAGCCCAGGCCGAGGGCTCACTGAAGCTTTCTTT.

This clonotype showed up many times. This chain links TRBV29-1 with TRBJ2-5; maybe TRBD1 (6 bases). V was pared by 2 bases and J by 5 bases, with 9 bases between. The CDR3 is made up of 12 amino acids. In germline, CDR1 is SQVTM, CDR2 ANQGSEA. CDR3 sequence (DNA): TGCAGCGTTGAATTGGGGGCCGAGACCCAGTACTTC. The encoded protein is CSVELGAETQYF.

This clonotype was counted many times. J is TRBJ2-2 and V is TRBV7-2, with TRBD1 matching over 9 bases. The CDR3 runs 16 residues. CDR1 and CDR2 from the germline V gene are SGHTA and FQGNSA. The V and J ends lost 10 bases and 4 bases, in that order; junction bases with no gene match: 13. The CDR3 here is CATQIMGQGGTGELFF. The CDR3 nucleotides are TGTGCCACCCAAATTATGGGACAGGGAGGCACCGGGGAGCTGTTTTTT. Combining the CDR3 with reference TRBV7-2 and TRBJ2-2 gives the whole variable domain GAGVSQSPSNKVTEKGKDVELRCDPISGHTALYWYRQSLGQGLEFLIYFQGNSAPDKSGLPSDRFSAERTGGSVSTLTIQRTQQEDSAVYLCATQIMGQGGTGELFFGEGSRLTVL.